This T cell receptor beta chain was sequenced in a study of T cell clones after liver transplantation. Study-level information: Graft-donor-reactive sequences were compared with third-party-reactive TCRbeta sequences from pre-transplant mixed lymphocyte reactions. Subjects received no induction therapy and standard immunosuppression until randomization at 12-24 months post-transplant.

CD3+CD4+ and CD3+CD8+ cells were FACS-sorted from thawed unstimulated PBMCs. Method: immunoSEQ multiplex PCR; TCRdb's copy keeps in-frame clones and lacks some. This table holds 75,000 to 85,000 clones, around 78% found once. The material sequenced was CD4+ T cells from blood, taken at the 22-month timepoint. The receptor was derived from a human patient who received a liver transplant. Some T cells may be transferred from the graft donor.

The CDR3 DNA is TGTGCCAGCAGCTCTCGTTATGCAGGGGGCCCTCCAGATACGCAGTATTTT. It yields the protein CASSSRYAGGPPDTQYF. V usage is TRBV13 and J usage is TRBJ2-3, with 8 bases lining up with TRBD1. CDR3 length: 17 amino acids. Unmatched junction bases numbered 13, after V lost 4 bases and J lost 4 bases. Looked up from germline, CDR1 is PRHDT and CDR2 is FYEKMQ (reference sequence).